The source of this T cell receptor (beta chain) is a study of CD4 T cells in relation to SARS-CoV-2 and coronaviruses. CEF-cultured naive and memory CD4+ T cell DNA got survey-level sequencing. Sequencing was performed with immunoSEQ multiplex PCR; in TCRdb, only in-frame clones are kept and a portion is missing. The sample contains just over 35,000 clones, approximately 83% of which appear only once. About this clone: Its antigen is unidentified.

The germline V and J ends were trimmed by 7 bases and 3 bases, with 18 bases remaining between them. In germline, CDR1 is SNHLY, CDR2 FYNNEI. CDR3 length: 15 residues. Study outcomes and limitations: In roughly two thirds of donors, memory CD4+ clonotypes crossrecognized SARS-CoV-2 and at least one common cold coronavirus spike.

The source material was naive CD4+ T cells from PBMCs, cultured in vitro. Described subset: naive CD4+ T cells isolated by negative enrichment. This receptor was taken from an adult with COVID-19. The rearrangement links TRBV2 to TRBJ2-5, with a tentative D call TRBD1 (6 bases). The CDR3: CASKGEGQIKETQYF. The CDR3 DNA reads as TGTGCCAGCAAGGGCGAAGGACAGATAAAAGAGACCCAGTACTTC.